This is a list of T cell receptor beta chains from one sample in a study of cytomegalovirus exposure and HLA in healthy donors. The data were produced by immunoSEQ multiplex PCR, yet TCRdb's version contains in-frame clones alone and is incomplete. Of some 130,000 clones listed, around three quarters are singletons. Input material: PBMCs. These receptors were collected from a woman aged 55-69 years in good health and CMV-seropositive. The CDR3 runs from the conserved cysteine through the conserved F or W. A D gene is named only where the DNA matches it firmly. The size of a clone is reported for some rows only, either as once, few or many, or as a class for expanded clones.

once	TRBD1	TRBV28	TRBJ1-2	CASISPGRGDGYTF	TGTGCCAGCATCTCCCCCGGCAGGGGGGATGGCTACACCTTC
-	TRBD2	TRBV19	TRBJ2-5	CASSRGTSGRETQYF	TGTGCCAGTAGTAGAGGGACTAGCGGGAGAGAGACCCAGTACTTC
-	TRBD1	TRBV6-4	TRBJ1-2	CASSDSNSAQGASGGYTF	TGTGCCAGCAGTGACTCGAACTCCGCACAGGGGGCGTCAGGAGGCTACACCTTC
-	TRBD1	TRBV6-5	TRBJ1-1	CATLTGGGGTEAFF	TGTGCCACCCTGACAGGGGGCGGTGGCACTGAAGCTTTCTTT
-	TRBD1	TRBV9	TRBJ1-3	CASSVGQGMSGNTIYF	TGTGCCAGCAGCGTAGGACAGGGGATGTCTGGAAACACCATATATTTT
-	-	TRBV5-1	TRBJ1-1	CASSLNAGRVNTEAFF	TGCGCCAGCAGCTTGAATGCAGGGAGGGTTAACACTGAAGCTTTCTTT
-	TRBD2	TRBV6-1	TRBJ2-7	CASSALAGGPYEQYF	TGTGCCAGCAGTGCCTTAGCGGGAGGGCCTTACGAGCAGTACTTC
-	TRBD1	TRBV25-1	TRBJ2-3	CASTRTGGADTQYF	TGTGCCAGCACCAGGACAGGGGGCGCAGATACGCAGTATTTT
-	-	TRBV28	TRBJ2-3	CASSLSSDTQYF	TGTGCCAGCAGTTTATCTTCAGATACGCAGTATTTT
-	TRBD1	TRBV28	TRBJ1-1	CASSLAGTAVFRAFF	TGTGCCAGCAGTCTGGCCGGGACAGCCGTATTTAGGGCTTTCTTT
few	-	TRBV2	TRBJ2-2	CASTPIGGSTGELFF	TGTGCCAGCACCCCTATTGGAGGGAGCACCGGGGAGCTGTTTTTT
-	TRBD1	TRBV30	TRBJ2-2	CAWKVRGRVGTGELFF	TGTGCCTGGAAGGTCAGGGGGCGAGTGGGCACCGGGGAGCTGTTTTTT
-	TRBD1	TRBV19	TRBJ1-2	CASSFDRGGGYTF	TGTGCCAGTAGTTTCGACAGGGGTGGAGGCTACACCTTC
-	-	TRBV4-1	TRBJ1-1	CASSQHPQANTEAFF	TGCGCCAGCAGCCAGCACCCGCAAGCGAACACTGAAGCTTTCTTT
-	-	TRBV19	TRBJ1-4	CASRENGEKLFF	TGTGCCAGCCGAGAAAACGGTGAAAAACTGTTTTTT
-	-	TRBV7-9	TRBJ2-1	CASSLWGGNEQFF	TGTGCCAGCAGCTTGTGGGGAGGCAATGAGCAGTTCTTC
-	-	TRBV28	TRBJ1-5	CASSASSSNQPQHF	TGTGCCAGCAGTGCCAGTTCAAGCAATCAGCCCCAGCATTTT
-	TRBD1	TRBV9	TRBJ1-3	CASSATGGAGWTGNTIYF	TGTGCCAGCAGCGCTACAGGGGGCGCAGGATGGACTGGAAACACCATATATTTT